This T cell receptor (beta chain) was profiled in a study of T-cell memory formation after mild COVID-19. Background on the study: Clusters were largely donor specific.

This clonotype was observed a few times. The antigen is undetermined. V gave up 3 bases and J gave up 7 bases; unmatched junction bases: 6. This CDR3 is 14 amino acids long. In germline, CDR1 is SGHVS, CDR2 FQNEAQ. Study-level results: Most CD4+ clones that shrank were in CM and EM, while CD8+ ones turned up in EMRA. Proof of SARS-CoV-2 specificity was absent for the second-wave clones that crested on day 37.

From 5'RACE with constant-segment primers came TCR alpha and TCR beta cDNA libraries that carried sample barcodes and UMIs. Via MiXCR, TCRdb re-called the 5' RACE reads, giving one row per CDR3 protein. The sample gives about 130,000 distinct CDR3 sequences, 15% to 20% of which show up once; about 15% is in the top ten. Specimen: PBMCs or a T cell subset sorted from them (not recorded which). The V and J genes are TRBV7-8 and TRBJ1-2; 9 bases match TRBD1. The sequence came from an adult woman who had mild COVID-19 (a few samples of this study predate the infection). Cell type and time point are not known. The CDR3 is CASSFRTGVAGYTF. DNA for the CDR3: TGTGCCAGCAGCTTCAGGACAGGGGTTGCTGGCTACACCTTC.